A selection of T cell receptor beta chains follows, all from one sample in a study of long-term antiretroviral therapy in people with HIV. Clones were sequenced by immunoSEQ multiplex PCR, and TCRdb holds only the in-frame ones, with some missing. The table lists about 20,000 clones, 75% to 95% of them singletons, with 7.5% to 10% in the top ten. The sample here was unsorted PBMCs, taken approximately 4.4 years before starting antiretroviral therapy. The source is a woman aged 25 to 39 with HIV. Each CDR3 is given with its conserved first and last residue. Fields, in order: clone size, V gene, D gene, J gene, CDR3 DNA, CDR3 protein. A D gene is named only where the DNA matches it firmly. Where a row states a size, it is once, few, many or the class of an expanded clone; other rows omit it.

clone_size: .
v_call: TRBV5-4
d_call: .
j_call: TRBJ1-1
cdr3_nt: TGTGCCAGCAGCCTTAGGGGGGCTGAAGCTTTCTTT
cdr3_aa: CASSLRGAEAFF

clone_size: .
v_call: TRBV19
d_call: .
j_call: TRBJ1-1
cdr3_nt: TGTGCCAGTATCGGCACTGAAGCTTTCTTT
cdr3_aa: CASIGTEAFF

clone_size: .
v_call: TRBV5-1
d_call: .
j_call: TRBJ1-2
cdr3_nt: TGCGCCAGCAGCTTGGATTCGGCCAGCGTTCTACACAGAAACTATGGCTACACCTTC
cdr3_aa: CASSLDSASVLHRNYGYTF

clone_size: .
v_call: TRBV9
d_call: .
j_call: TRBJ1-6
cdr3_nt: TGTGCCAGCAGCGTAGATCCCGGGGGGAAGAGGTATAATTCACCCCTCCACTTT
cdr3_aa: CASSVDPGGKRYNSPLHF

clone_size: .
v_call: TRBV5-6
d_call: .
j_call: TRBJ2-2
cdr3_nt: TGTGCCAGCAGCTTAGGTGGAGGGGGCCACACCGGGGAGCTGTTTTTT
cdr3_aa: CASSLGGGGHTGELFF

clone_size: once
v_call: TRBV18
d_call: .
j_call: TRBJ2-2
cdr3_nt: TGTGCCAGCTCACCGAGTATCCGGGGGGCCTCCGGGGAGCTGTTTTTT
cdr3_aa: CASSPSIRGASGELFF

clone_size: .
v_call: TRBV2
d_call: .
j_call: TRBJ2-1
cdr3_nt: TGTGCCAGCAGGATAGACAGCTACAATGAGCAGTTCTTC
cdr3_aa: CASRIDSYNEQFF

clone_size: .
v_call: TRBV6-5
d_call: .
j_call: TRBJ1-1
cdr3_nt: TGTGCCAGCAGTAAATCGGCCGAAGCTTTCTTT
cdr3_aa: CASSKSAEAFF

clone_size: .
v_call: TRBV7-2
d_call: .
j_call: TRBJ1-6
cdr3_nt: TGTGCCAGCAGCTTACGGCAGAACAATAATTCACCCCTCCACTTT
cdr3_aa: CASSLRQNNNSPLHF

clone_size: .
v_call: TRBV6-1
d_call: .
j_call: TRBJ1-1
cdr3_nt: TGTGCCAGCAGTACCTGGCAGGTGGAAGCTTTCTTT
cdr3_aa: CASSTWQVEAFF

clone_size: .
v_call: TRBV7-3
d_call: TRBD1
j_call: TRBJ1-5
cdr3_nt: TGTGCCAGCAGCTTAACGAAGACGACAGGGAAGGGGAGCAATCAGCCCCAGCATTTT
cdr3_aa: CASSLTKTTGKGSNQPQHF

clone_size: .
v_call: TRBV5-1
d_call: .
j_call: TRBJ2-7
cdr3_nt: TGCGCCAGCAGCAAGGATTTCTCCTACGAGCAGTACTTC
cdr3_aa: CASSKDFSYEQYF

clone_size: .
v_call: TRBV18
d_call: .
j_call: TRBJ1-1
cdr3_nt: TGTGCCAGCTCACCATTCGGGGGCACGGGGAACACTGAAGCTTTCTTT
cdr3_aa: CASSPFGGTGNTEAFF

clone_size: .
v_call: TRBV7-2
d_call: .
j_call: TRBJ1-5
cdr3_nt: TGTGCCAGCAGCTTACAGAGGGATCAGCCCCAGCATTTT
cdr3_aa: CASSLQRDQPQHF

clone_size: .
v_call: TRBV7-2
d_call: .
j_call: TRBJ2-7
cdr3_nt: TGTGCCAGCAGCATAACGGCAGGTCGGAGGAACGAGCAGTACTTC
cdr3_aa: CASSITAGRRNEQYF

clone_size: .
v_call: TRBV27
d_call: TRBD1
j_call: TRBJ2-1
cdr3_nt: TGTGCCAGCAGCCCGGGACAGGGGGCTATGACCTCATACAATGAGCAGTTCTTC
cdr3_aa: CASSPGQGAMTSYNEQFF

clone_size: .
v_call: TRBV18
d_call: TRBD1
j_call: TRBJ1-4
cdr3_nt: TGTGCCAGCTCTAGAGGACAGGGTAATGAAAAACTGTTTTTT
cdr3_aa: CASSRGQGNEKLFF

clone_size: .
v_call: TRBV14
d_call: .
j_call: TRBJ1-4
cdr3_nt: TGTGCCAGCAGCCCTCGGAGTAGTCGTGAAAAACTGTTTTTT
cdr3_aa: CASSPRSSREKLFF

clone_size: .
v_call: TRBV4-1
d_call: .
j_call: TRBJ2-4
cdr3_nt: TGCGCCAGCAGCCCTCGACAGACATACGTAGCCAGAAACATTCAGTACTTC
cdr3_aa: CASSPRQTYVARNIQYF

clone_size: .
v_call: TRBV18
d_call: .
j_call: TRBJ1-1
cdr3_nt: TGTGCCAGCTCACCACTGGGGGGCCCAGGGGACACTGAAGCTTTCTTT
cdr3_aa: CASSPLGGPGDTEAFF

clone_size: few
v_call: TRBV19
d_call: TRBD1
j_call: TRBJ1-6
cdr3_nt: TGTGCCAGTAGTAAACAGGGGGCTGGCTCACCCCTCCACTTT
cdr3_aa: CASSKQGAGSPLHF

clone_size: .
v_call: TRBV9
d_call: TRBD2
j_call: TRBJ2-1
cdr3_nt: TGTGCCAGCAGCGTAGCTGGAGCGGGGGCTCACAATGAGCAGTTCTTC
cdr3_aa: CASSVAGAGAHNEQFF

clone_size: .
v_call: TRBV5-6
d_call: .
j_call: TRBJ1-1
cdr3_nt: TGTGCCAGCAGCTTGGGAGGCAGGGGAAACACTGAAGCTTTCTTT
cdr3_aa: CASSLGGRGNTEAFF

clone_size: .
v_call: TRBV5-1
d_call: .
j_call: TRBJ1-2
cdr3_nt: TGCGCCAGCAGCTCTCAGGGGCCGGTCTACACCTTC
cdr3_aa: CASSSQGPVYTF

clone_size: .
v_call: TRBV29-1
d_call: TRBD1
j_call: TRBJ1-2
cdr3_nt: TGCAGCGTTCGGACAGGCGGCGCCCTCTACTACACCTTC
cdr3_aa: CSVRTGGALYYTF

clone_size: .
v_call: TRBV5-4
d_call: TRBD1
j_call: TRBJ2-3
cdr3_nt: TGTGCCAGCAGCCGGGACAGGGTGGGCACAGATACGCAGTATTTT
cdr3_aa: CASSRDRVGTDTQYF

clone_size: .
v_call: TRBV6-5
d_call: .
j_call: TRBJ1-1
cdr3_nt: TGTGCCACTGTCGCCCCGGGGGCGAGGAACACTGAAGCTTTCTTT
cdr3_aa: CATVAPGARNTEAFF

clone_size: .
v_call: TRBV6-1
d_call: .
j_call: TRBJ2-3
cdr3_nt: TGTGCCAGCAGTGACGGGGTTAGCACAGATACGCAGTATTTT
cdr3_aa: CASSDGVSTDTQYF

clone_size: .
v_call: TRBV6-5
d_call: .
j_call: TRBJ1-1
cdr3_nt: TGCTTTTCCCGGGACACATACACTTCTGGGACTGAAGCTTTCTTT
cdr3_aa: CFSRDTYTSGTEAFF

clone_size: .
v_call: TRBV5-1
d_call: TRBD1
j_call: TRBJ2-7
cdr3_nt: TGCGCCAGCAGCTTGAGCGGACAGGGACCCTACGAGCAGTACTTC
cdr3_aa: CASSLSGQGPYEQYF

clone_size: .
v_call: TRBV29-1
d_call: .
j_call: TRBJ1-2
cdr3_nt: TGCAGCGTTGAGACAAACTATGGCTACACCTTC
cdr3_aa: CSVETNYGYTF

clone_size: .
v_call: TRBV2
d_call: .
j_call: TRBJ2-7
cdr3_nt: TGTGCCAGCAAGGGAAGGATATATTACGAGCAGTACTTC
cdr3_aa: CASKGRIYYEQYF

clone_size: once
v_call: TRBV20-1
d_call: .
j_call: TRBJ1-1
cdr3_nt: TGCAGTGCTAGAGGGAACACTGAAGCTTTCTTT
cdr3_aa: CSARGNTEAFF

clone_size: few
v_call: TRBV4-3
d_call: .
j_call: TRBJ1-2
cdr3_nt: TGCGCCAGCAGCCAAGATCTTAGGGTCTACTATGGCTACACCTTC
cdr3_aa: CASSQDLRVYYGYTF

clone_size: .
v_call: TRBV7-9
d_call: .
j_call: TRBJ2-7
cdr3_nt: TGTGCCAGCAGCCCGAACGCGGAGTCCTACGAGCAGTACTTC
cdr3_aa: CASSPNAESYEQYF

clone_size: .
v_call: TRBV5-1
d_call: TRBD1
j_call: TRBJ1-1
cdr3_nt: TGCGCCAGCAGCTCGGGACAGGGAGACACTGAAGCTTTCTTT
cdr3_aa: CASSSGQGDTEAFF

clone_size: .
v_call: TRBV5-6
d_call: .
j_call: TRBJ2-3
cdr3_nt: TGTGCCAGCAGCCGGGTCACCCTTAGCACAGATACGCAGTATTTT
cdr3_aa: CASSRVTLSTDTQYF

clone_size: .
v_call: TRBV7-8
d_call: TRBD1
j_call: TRBJ1-2
cdr3_nt: TGTGCCAGCAGCCCTGAAGGGGGCGCAGAATCGGTCGACTACACCTTC
cdr3_aa: CASSPEGGAESVDYTF

clone_size: .
v_call: TRBV29-1
d_call: .
j_call: TRBJ2-7
cdr3_nt: TGCAGCGTTGAGACGGGGAGGAACGACGAGCAGTACTTC
cdr3_aa: CSVETGRNDEQYF

clone_size: .
v_call: TRBV28
d_call: TRBD1
j_call: TRBJ1-5
cdr3_nt: TGTGCCAGCAGAGACAGGGGGCACAATCAGCCCCAGCATTTT
cdr3_aa: CASRDRGHNQPQHF

clone_size: .
v_call: TRBV4-3
d_call: .
j_call: TRBJ1-1
cdr3_nt: TGCGCCAGCAGCCAAGATCTACAGGGAAACACTGAAGCTTTCTTT
cdr3_aa: CASSQDLQGNTEAFF

clone_size: .
v_call: TRBV27
d_call: .
j_call: TRBJ2-7
cdr3_nt: TGTGCCAGCAGTTTCCTCGACGAGCAGTACTTC
cdr3_aa: CASSFLDEQYF

clone_size: .
v_call: TRBV7-2
d_call: TRBD1
j_call: TRBJ2-5
cdr3_nt: TGTGCCAGCAGCTCACAGGGGGCCCAAGAGACCCAGTACTTC
cdr3_aa: CASSSQGAQETQYF

clone_size: .
v_call: TRBV7-8
d_call: TRBD2
j_call: TRBJ2-7
cdr3_nt: TGTGCCAGCAGCACGAGGGCCCCTAGCGGGGGGTCCTACGAGCAGTACTTC
cdr3_aa: CASSTRAPSGGSYEQYF

clone_size: once
v_call: TRBV5-1
d_call: .
j_call: TRBJ1-2
cdr3_nt: TGCGCCAGCAGCTTGGAGGGGGGCGAGAACTATGGCTACACCTTC
cdr3_aa: CASSLEGGENYGYTF

clone_size: .
v_call: TRBV2
d_call: .
j_call: TRBJ1-2
cdr3_nt: TGTGCCAGCAGTGAGGGCAGAAACTATGGCTACACCTTC
cdr3_aa: CASSEGRNYGYTF

clone_size: .
v_call: TRBV6-5
d_call: .
j_call: TRBJ1-1
cdr3_nt: TGTGCCACGCGGGGATACACTGAAGCTTTCTTT
cdr3_aa: CATRGYTEAFF

clone_size: .
v_call: TRBV11-2
d_call: .
j_call: TRBJ2-7
cdr3_nt: TGTGCCAGCAGCAGCGGGACAGCCAAATCCTACGAGCAGTACTTC
cdr3_aa: CASSSGTAKSYEQYF

clone_size: .
v_call: TRBV10-3
d_call: .
j_call: TRBJ1-5
cdr3_nt: TGTGCCATCAGTGGCCAGGGAGGCAATCAGCCCCAGCATTTT
cdr3_aa: CAISGQGGNQPQHF